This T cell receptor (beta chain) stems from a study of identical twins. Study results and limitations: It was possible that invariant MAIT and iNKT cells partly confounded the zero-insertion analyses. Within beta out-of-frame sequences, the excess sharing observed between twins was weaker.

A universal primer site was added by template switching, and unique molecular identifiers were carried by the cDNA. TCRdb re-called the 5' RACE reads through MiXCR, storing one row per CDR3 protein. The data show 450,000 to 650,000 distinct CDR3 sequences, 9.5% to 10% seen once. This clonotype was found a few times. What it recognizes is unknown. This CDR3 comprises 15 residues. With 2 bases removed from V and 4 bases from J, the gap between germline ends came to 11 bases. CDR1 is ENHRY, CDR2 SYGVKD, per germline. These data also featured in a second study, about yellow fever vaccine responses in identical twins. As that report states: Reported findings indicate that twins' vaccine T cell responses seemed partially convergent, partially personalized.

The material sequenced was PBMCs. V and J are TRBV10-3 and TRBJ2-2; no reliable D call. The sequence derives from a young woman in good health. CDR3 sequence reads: CAISEVGYGTGELFF. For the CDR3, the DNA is TGTGCCATCAGTGAGGTGGGATACGGCACCGGGGAGCTGTTTTTT.